This T cell receptor beta chain was found in a study of cytotoxic CD8 clonotypes in ibrutinib-treated CLL. Turning to this clone: Its antigen is not known.

Assay used: immunoSEQ multiplex PCR; TCRdb lists only in-frame clones, some missing. The sample yields about 49,000 clones, 53% seen once. Study-level findings and limits: Sustained-remission patients were sampled at one set of times and progressing patients at different ones. Higher circulating CD8+ T-cell counts strongly accompanied higher baseline clonality, above age-matched healthy donors.

Sequencing used PBMCs, obtained after 12 months of ibrutinib treatment. The sequence derives from a human donor with chronic lymphocytic leukemia.

The CDR3 sequence is CASSMLVGRGYEQYF. The DNA for the CDR3 is TGTGCCAGTAGTATGCTGGTGGGAAGAGGCTACGAGCAGTACTTC. The chain employs TRBV19 and TRBJ2-7; no clear D. Trimming removed 3 bases at V and 3 bases at J, with 15 bases between. The CDR3 runs 15 residues. CDR1 and CDR2 from the germline V gene are LNHDA and SQIVND (reference sequence).